One T cell receptor beta chain is described in this entry. This specimen comes from a study of blood T cell repertoires in COVID-19. As for the study in general: Spain, Italy and the United States supplied samples that represented acute and convalescent COVID-19. T cells, B-cell-depleted T cells, or PBMCs supplied cDNA or gDNA.

TCRdb's copy holds only in-frame clones and misses some; the assay was immunoSEQ multiplex PCR. The repertoire has about 47,000 clones, approximately 84% of them found once; the top ten carry approximately 8.8%. Trimming at V came to 2 bases and at J to 6 bases, leaving 9 bases not matched to a gene. CDR1 and CDR2 (germline): SGHRS, YFSETQ. CDR3 size: 15 residues. V gene TRBV5-1 combines with J gene TRBJ2-7, with 9 bases fitting TRBD1. The TCR was taken from a man between 60 and 75 years old with acute or convalescent COVID-19. Material: peripheral blood. Here the CDR3 reads CASSLTGQGTGEQYF. The DNA for the CDR3 is TGCGCCAGCAGCTTAACGGGACAGGGAACGGGCGAGCAGTACTTC.